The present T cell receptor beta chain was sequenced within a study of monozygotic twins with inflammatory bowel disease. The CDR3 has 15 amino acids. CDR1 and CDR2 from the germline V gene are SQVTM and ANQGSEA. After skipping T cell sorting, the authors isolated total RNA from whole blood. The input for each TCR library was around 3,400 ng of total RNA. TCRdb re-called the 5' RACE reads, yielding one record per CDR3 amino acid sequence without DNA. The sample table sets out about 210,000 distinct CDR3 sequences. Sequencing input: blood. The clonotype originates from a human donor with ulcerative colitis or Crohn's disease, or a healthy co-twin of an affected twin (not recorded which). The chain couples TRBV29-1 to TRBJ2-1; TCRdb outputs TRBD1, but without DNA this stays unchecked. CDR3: CSVETPTGSYNEQFF.